A single TCR beta chain is shown here with its context. The sample originates from a study of shared T cell receptors in the human thymus. Germline values: CDR1 MNHEY, CDR2 SVGAGI. The CDR3 consists of 14 residues. With 6 bases removed from V and 8 bases from J, the gap between germline ends came to 20 bases. Profiling relied on immunoSEQ multiplex PCR, and the TCRdb table lists in-frame clones only, not all of them. The sample includes roughly 660,000 clones, approximately 90% of them seen just once. The sample also formed part of further work on human thymus T cells. That report notes: The thymus was resected at corrective cardiac surgery.

This receptor was obtained from a boy younger than two with a congenital heart defect. This rearrangement joins TRBV6-5 to TRBJ2-7; TRBD2 is a possible D gene (5 bases). Input material: thymocytes. The CDR3 bases are TGTGCCAGCAGCCCCTCTGCGGGCTCCGGAAAGCAGTACTTC. This sequence encodes CASSPSAGSGKQYF.